This T cell receptor beta chain was recovered during a study of PD-L1 blockade in urothelial cancer. The repertoire was sequenced with immunoSEQ multiplex PCR; TCRdb's copy has only in-frame clones and lacks some. The profile shows roughly 45,000 clones, under 90% of them singletons. The time point denotes: peripheral blood 6 weeks after treatment start. Trimming pared 7 bases from V and 0 bases from J, leaving 12 bases between. This CDR3 contains 15 residues. Looked up from germline, CDR1 is SGHVS and CDR2 is FQNEAQ. This clone appeared a single time. This receptor was identified in a man in his sixties with urothelial cancer. The sample in question was PBMCs, obtained around atezolizumab (anti-PD-L1) treatment. J is TRBJ2-2 and V is TRBV7-8, with D tentatively TRBD1 (6 bases). CDR3 sequence reads: CASMRQETNTGELFF. The DNA of the CDR3 is TGTGCCAGCATGAGACAGGAAACGAACACCGGGGAGCTGTTTTTT.